These T cell receptor beta chains were read from a single sample in a study of blood T cells in healthy people across ages. A single record per CDR3 protein comes from TCRdb applying MiXCR to the 5' RACE reads. Of hundreds of thousands of distinct CDR3 sequences in the sample, around 43% are singletons; the top ten hold 25% to 35%. Sequenced input: blood. The receptors shown here come from a man older than 75 in good health. CDR3s include the opening cysteine and the closing phenylalanine or tryptophan. D genes are given only for firm matches. Clone size is given for some rows only: seen once, a few or many times, or a class if the clone is expanded.

CDR3 DNA,CDR3 protein,clone size,J gene,V gene,D gene
TGTGCCAGCAGCAGGGGGTTCGACACCGGGGAGCTGTTTTTT,CASSRGFDTGELFF,.,TRBJ2-2,TRBV5-4,.
TGTGCCAGCACCACAAGGTCGGGGGGGCCAACCGGGGAGCTGTTTTTT,CASTTRSGGPTGELFF,.,TRBJ2-2,TRBV7-2,TRBD2
TGTGCCAGCAGTGGGCTTCAGGGGGCAATTGCAACTAATGAAAAACTGTTTTTT,CASSGLQGAIATNEKLFF,.,TRBJ1-4,TRBV25-1,TRBD1
TGTGCCAGCAGCCCGAGAATGTCTAGCGGGTACTCGAGCTCCTACAATGAGCAGTTCTTC,CASSPRMSSGYSSSYNEQFF,few,TRBJ2-1,TRBV3-1,TRBD2
TGTGCCAGCTCACCTTCCTCACAGGGGGCAGAGACCCAGTACTTC,CASSPSSQGAETQYF,many,TRBJ2-5,TRBV18,TRBD1
TGTGCCAGCAGTCCCTTGTTGTCGGGAGTGGGTGAGCAGTTCTTC,CASSPLLSGVGEQFF,.,TRBJ2-1,TRBV2,.
TGTGCCAGCAGCTTTGAGGGAAGACCGAATCAGCCCCAGCATTTT,CASSFEGRPNQPQHF,few,TRBJ1-5,TRBV5-6,.
TGTGCCAGCAGACCGTTGGAGGGACGGTTCACAGATACGCAGTATTTT,CASRPLEGRFTDTQYF,.,TRBJ2-3,TRBV6-5,.
TGTGCTAGTGGTTTACAGGTCCAAGAGACCCAGTACTTC,CASGLQVQETQYF,.,TRBJ2-5,TRBV12-5,.
TGTGCCAGCAGTGAAGACAAGGAGGGTAGTGGCTACACCTTC,CASSEDKEGSGYTF,.,TRBJ1-2,TRBV25-1,.
TGCAGCGAGCGCCTCATGGGAGTGGGGTACAATGAGCAGTTCTTC,CSERLMGVGYNEQFF,many,TRBJ2-1,TRBV29-1,.
TGTGCCAGCAGCCGGACAAGTAGGTACCCCTACGAGCAGTACTTC,CASSRTSRYPYEQYF,.,TRBJ2-7,TRBV14,.
TGTGCCAGCAGCCAATGGACAGCCTACAATGAGCAGTTCTTC,CASSQWTAYNEQFF,.,TRBJ2-1,TRBV14,.
TGTGCCAGCAGTTACGGGACAGGGGCCGAGTTAGAGCAGTTCTTC,CASSYGTGAELEQFF,.,TRBJ2-1,TRBV6-2/TRBV6-3,TRBD1
TGTGCCAGCAGTTTAGGAGGATCGACGGAGACCCAGTACTTC,CASSLGGSTETQYF,many,TRBJ2-5,TRBV12-3/TRBV12-4,.
TGCAGTGCTAGAGGCCCCAGGGAACTAGCGGGACCTCTCGACAATGAGCAGTTCTTC,CSARGPRELAGPLDNEQFF,many,TRBJ2-1,TRBV20-1,TRBD2
TGTGCCAGCAGTTTAGCGGGAGTCTATGGGAATGAGCAGTTCTTC,CASSLAGVYGNEQFF,.,TRBJ2-1,TRBV12-3/TRBV12-4,.
TGTGCCAGCAGCTTAGGTGGGATCCCGCCCTACGAGCAGTACTTC,CASSLGGIPPYEQYF,few,TRBJ2-7,TRBV7-3,.
TGCAGTGCTAGTCCCGGGGGGAATTACGATGAGCAGTTCTTC,CSASPGGNYDEQFF,.,TRBJ2-1,TRBV20-1,TRBD2
TGTGCCAGCAGGGCACAGGGTGCTACCGCCTACGAGCAGTACTTC,CASRAQGATAYEQYF,.,TRBJ2-7,TRBV27,.
TGTGCCAGCAGTTCCCCGACAGGGGGGAAAGGCTACACCTTC,CASSSPTGGKGYTF,once,TRBJ1-2,TRBV28,TRBD1
TGCGCCAGCAGCTTGATTAATGGGCCTCAAGAGACCCAGTACTTC,CASSLINGPQETQYF,.,TRBJ2-5,TRBV5-1,.
TGTGCCAGCAGCGTAGGACAACCTGGGGAGACCCAGTACTTC,CASSVGQPGETQYF,.,TRBJ2-5,TRBV9,.
TGTGCCAGCAGCTTAACAGCGGGAGAGGTCGAGCAGTACTTC,CASSLTAGEVEQYF,.,TRBJ2-7,TRBV7-9,TRBD2
TGCAGTCCCGGGGGGGGCGACCTAAGCTCCTACGAGCAGTACTTC,CSPGGGDLSSYEQYF,few,TRBJ2-7,TRBV20-1,TRBD2
TGTGCCATCAGTAATCTAGACATGAACACTGAAGCTTTCTTT,CAISNLDMNTEAFF,.,TRBJ1-1,TRBV10-3,.
TGTGCCAGCAGCCCAGCGGGAGGGCCGAGCACAGATACGCAGTATTTT,CASSPAGGPSTDTQYF,few,TRBJ2-3,TRBV7-3,TRBD2
TGTGCCAGCAGTCGAGCGGGAGGGTTGAAAAACATTCAGTACTTC,CASSRAGGLKNIQYF,.,TRBJ2-4,TRBV28,TRBD2
TGTGCCAGCAGTTACTCGGGACTCTCCGGGGAGACCCAGTACTTC,CASSYSGLSGETQYF,few,TRBJ2-5,TRBV6-2/TRBV6-3,.
TGTGCCAGCAGCTCCCCCGGTGGTAGCGGGAGCCCCGAGCAGTTCTTC,CASSSPGGSGSPEQFF,.,TRBJ2-1,TRBV7-3,TRBD2
TGTGCCAGCACGGCAGGCTATGGCTACACCTTC,CASTAGYGYTF,.,TRBJ1-2,TRBV28,.
TGTGCCAGCACGGGGTGGGACAGGGACACAGATACGCAGTATTTT,CASTGWDRDTDTQYF,.,TRBJ2-3,TRBV28,TRBD1
TGTGCCAGCAGCTTAGCAAAGAGGGCGGGAGAGACCCAGTACTTC,CASSLAKRAGETQYF,few,TRBJ2-5,TRBV11-1,.
TGCAGCGTTGATTCCCTAGCGGGGCATAGCACAGATACGCAGTATTTT,CSVDSLAGHSTDTQYF,many,TRBJ2-3,TRBV29-1,TRBD2
TGCGCCAACAGCAACCTAACCGGGACTACCCGCAATGAGCAGTTCTTC,CANSNLTGTTRNEQFF,.,TRBJ2-1,TRBV10-1,TRBD2
TGTGCCAGCTCACGGGCAGATGAAGCTTTCTTT,CASSRADEAFF,.,TRBJ1-1,TRBV18,.
TGTGCCAGCAGCTTGAGAATACAAGAGCAGTTCTTC,CASSLRIQEQFF,few,TRBJ2-1,TRBV7-2,.
TGTGCCAGCAGTTTCCGGGACAGGGCACAGCCCCAGCATTTT,CASSFRDRAQPQHF,.,TRBJ1-5,TRBV12-3/TRBV12-4,TRBD1
TGCAGTGCTAGAGATCTCCTAAACTACAATGAGCAGTTCTTC,CSARDLLNYNEQFF,.,TRBJ2-1,TRBV20-1,.
TGCGCCAGCAACCGAGGGCAGGGGAACTACGGGCAGTACTTC,CASNRGQGNYGQYF,.,TRBJ2-7,TRBV5-1,.
TGTGCCACCAGTGATGCACAGGGGTGGCAGACCCAGTACTTC,CATSDAQGWQTQYF,.,TRBJ2-5,TRBV24-1,TRBD1
TGCAGTGCTGGTAAACAGCGGGACCACAATGAGCAGTTCTTC,CSAGKQRDHNEQFF,.,TRBJ2-1,TRBV20-1,TRBD2
TGTGCCAGCAGCTCGACAGTGAACACCGGGGAGCTGTTTTTT,CASSSTVNTGELFF,few,TRBJ2-2,TRBV7-2,.
TGTGCCAGCAGCTTAGCTTGGACAGGCAACTATGGCTACACCTTC,CASSLAWTGNYGYTF,few,TRBJ1-2,TRBV7-8,TRBD1
TGTGCCAGCAGTTTTGGAGACAACCGGCGAGAGCAGTACTTC,CASSFGDNRREQYF,many,TRBJ2-7,TRBV12-3/TRBV12-4,.
TGTGCCAGCAGCTCTTATTGGACAGGTGCTCTAGGAGAGACCCAGTACTTC,CASSSYWTGALGETQYF,.,TRBJ2-5,TRBV11-2,TRBD1
TGCGCCAGCAGCTCTTGGGACCCCGTACAGAGTGAGCAGTTCTTC,CASSSWDPVQSEQFF,.,TRBJ2-1,TRBV5-1,.
TGTGCCGGCAAGAGGGACAGAAGCTACGAGCAGTACTTC,CAGKRDRSYEQYF,few,TRBJ2-7,TRBV6-2/TRBV6-3,TRBD1